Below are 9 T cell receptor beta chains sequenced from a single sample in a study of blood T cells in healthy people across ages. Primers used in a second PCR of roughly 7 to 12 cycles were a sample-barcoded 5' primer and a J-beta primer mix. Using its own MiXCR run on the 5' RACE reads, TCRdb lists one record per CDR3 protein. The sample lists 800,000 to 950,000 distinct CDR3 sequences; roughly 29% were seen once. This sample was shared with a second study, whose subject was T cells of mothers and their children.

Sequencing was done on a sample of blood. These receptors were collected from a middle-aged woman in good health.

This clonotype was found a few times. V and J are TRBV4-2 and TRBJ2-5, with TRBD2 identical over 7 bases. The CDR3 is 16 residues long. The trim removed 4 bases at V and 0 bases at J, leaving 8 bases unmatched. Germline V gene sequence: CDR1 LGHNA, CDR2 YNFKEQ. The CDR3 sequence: CASSLLGRGDQETQYF. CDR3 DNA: TGTGCCAGCAGCCTCCTGGGCCGGGGGGACCAAGAGACCCAGTACTTC.

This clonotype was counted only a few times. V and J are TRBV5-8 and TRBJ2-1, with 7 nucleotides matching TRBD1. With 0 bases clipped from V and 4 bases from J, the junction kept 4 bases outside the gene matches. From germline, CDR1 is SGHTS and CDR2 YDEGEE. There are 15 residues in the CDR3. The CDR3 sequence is CASSLGGQRYNEQFF. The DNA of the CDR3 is TGTGCCAGCAGCTTGGGGGGACAGAGATACAATGAGCAGTTCTTC.

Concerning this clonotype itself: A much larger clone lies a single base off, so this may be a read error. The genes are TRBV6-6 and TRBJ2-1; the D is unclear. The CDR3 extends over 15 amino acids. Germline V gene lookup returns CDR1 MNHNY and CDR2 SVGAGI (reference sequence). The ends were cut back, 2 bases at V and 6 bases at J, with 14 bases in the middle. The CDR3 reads CASSYPSHGSNEQFF. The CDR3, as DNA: TGTGCCAGCAGTTACCCGTCCCACGGATCCAATGAGCAGTTCTTC.

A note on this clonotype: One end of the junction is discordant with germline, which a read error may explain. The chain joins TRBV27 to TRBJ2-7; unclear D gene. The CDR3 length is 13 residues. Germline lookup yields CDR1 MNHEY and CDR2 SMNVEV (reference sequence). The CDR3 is CAGSFGNRYEQYF. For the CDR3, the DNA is TGTGCCGGCAGCTTCGGAAATCGATACGAGCAGTACTTC.

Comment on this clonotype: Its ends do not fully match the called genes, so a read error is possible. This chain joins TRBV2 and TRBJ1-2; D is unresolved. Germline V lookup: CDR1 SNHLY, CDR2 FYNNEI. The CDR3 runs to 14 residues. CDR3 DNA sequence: TGTGCCAGCAGTAAACTAAGAAAGAACTATGGTTACACCTTC. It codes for CASSKLRKNYGYTF. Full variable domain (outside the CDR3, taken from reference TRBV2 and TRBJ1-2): EPEVTQTPSHQVTQMGQEVILRCVPISNHLYFYWYRQILGQKVEFLVSFYNNEISEKSEIFDDQFSVERPDGSNFTLKIRSTKLEDSAMYFCASSKLRKNYGYTFGSGTRLTVV.

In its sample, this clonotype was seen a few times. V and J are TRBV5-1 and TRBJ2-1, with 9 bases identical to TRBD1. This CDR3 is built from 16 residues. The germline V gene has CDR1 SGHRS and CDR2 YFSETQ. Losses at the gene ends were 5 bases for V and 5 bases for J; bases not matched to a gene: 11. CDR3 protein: CASSPHWDRANNEQFF. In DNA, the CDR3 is TGCGCCAGCAGTCCTCATTGGGACAGGGCTAACAATGAGCAGTTCTTC.

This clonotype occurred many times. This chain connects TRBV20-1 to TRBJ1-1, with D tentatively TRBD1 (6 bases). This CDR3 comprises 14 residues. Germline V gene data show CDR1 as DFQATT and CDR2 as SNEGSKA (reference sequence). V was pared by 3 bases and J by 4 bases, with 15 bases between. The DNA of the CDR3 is TGCAGTGCTAGCGGGAGGACAGTCGGCACTGAAGCTTTCTTT. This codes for CSASGRTVGTEAFF.

CDR3 bases: TGTGCCAGCACCCCTTGGGGAAGGACCCAGGGGGGGGGCTACACCTTC. Encoded protein: CASTPWGRTQGGGYTF. J is TRBJ1-2 and V is TRBV28; 7 bases map to TRBD1. The V gene end was trimmed by 7 bases and the J gene end by 8 bases; junction bases not matched to a gene: 19. CDR1 is MDHEN and CDR2 is SYDVKM in the germline V gene. The CDR3 loop spans 16 amino acids.

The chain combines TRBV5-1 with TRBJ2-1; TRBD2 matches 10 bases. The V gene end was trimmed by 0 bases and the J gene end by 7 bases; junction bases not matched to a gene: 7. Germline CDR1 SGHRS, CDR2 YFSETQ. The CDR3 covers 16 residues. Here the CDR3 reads CASSLGPSGSGNEQFF. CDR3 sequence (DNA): TGCGCCAGCAGCTTGGGCCCTAGCGGGAGTGGGAATGAGCAGTTCTTC.